This note documents a single T cell receptor beta chain sequence. Its antigen target is currently unknown. Base quality data are lacking; no much larger clone is found one base away. Participants in the prospective study were aged roughly 18 to 100 years, lived in 24 United States geographic areas, and enrolled through a virtual design. In the prospective study, cohorts were assigned on the basis of participant-reported clinical history obtained from a screening survey and a study questionnaire. Recovered participants in ImmuneRACE Cohort 3 were defined by two consecutive negative NP/OP PCR tests, clearance by a healthcare professional, or resolution of symptoms. In the prospective study, whole blood, serum and a nasopharyngeal or oropharyngeal swab were collected from each participant by mobile phlebotomists. Additional blood draws and questionnaires over an approximately 2-month period could optionally be provided by prospective study participants. Prospective study blood samples were shipped either frozen or at room temperature before DNA extraction.

Trimming costs V 0 bases and J 7 bases, and their ends lie 15 bases apart. The CDR3, cysteine through phenylalanine, is 15 amino acids long. Left in the record is the CDR3 DNA by itself, 45 bases read in frame from the first base. The CDR1 and CDR2 encoded by the germline V gene are SGHTA and FQGNSA. The sample belongs to a study of blood T cell repertoires in COVID-19 (dated by TCRdb to 2018 to 2021). Some background on the complete study: The collaborator samples originated in the United States, Italy and Spain and spanned the acute and convalescent phases of COVID-19. The prospective study material was composed of cDNA or gDNA derived from T cells, B-cell-depleted T cells, or PBMCs. Subjects who had been exposed to COVID-19, were actively infected with it, or had recovered from it provided the deeply sampled blood TCRbeta repertoires that made up the dataset. The repertoires were released in a freely available public database intended as a resource for research on the immune response to SARS-CoV-2. Samples came from the ongoing ImmuneRACE study (first 160 participants) plus 1,254 subjects from 6 global collaborators. A de-identified subject ID, COVID-19 status, age in years and sex were almost always included in the sample metadata. Where available, HLA class I and class II types were obtained from metadata supplied by the sample provider rather than from assay-based typing.

TCRbeta CDR3 regions were amplified from genomic DNA using the immunoSEQ Assay, a bias-controlled multiplex PCR. In the authors' own workflow: The number of nucleated cells in each sample was estimated from the amplification of reference gene primers within the assay. To quantify the absolute abundance of each unique TCRbeta CDR3 rearrangement, sequence reads were collapsed and filtered. For each sample, productive Simpson clonality was calculated as the square root of Simpson's diversity index across productive rearrangements. The source is immuneACCESS, and TCRdb retained only in-frame sequences with V and J called. Part of the clones is not carried over; for the studies checked, unresolved V genes explain less than half of this, and the remainder is unexplained. D and trimming were read from the DNA, whereas the V and J calls and clone size are those reported in that table. The sample table records 200,000 to 250,000 clones; 70% to 85% of these occur just once. The leading ten clones occupy about 2% of the sample.

The paper's findings and limits, for the study overall: Clinical and demographic metadata were provided uncurated, with the amount varying by source and participant.

Recombination linked TRBV7-2 to TRBJ1-2, with no D gene named confidently. Sample: PBMCs or T cells enriched from blood (not recorded which). The clonotype originates from a man in his fifties or sixties who had recovered from COVID-19. The CDR3 region has the sequence CASSLASGREGGYTF. The nucleotide sequence reads TGTGCCAGCAGCTTAGCGTCGGGGAGGGAAGGTGGCTACACCTTC. Reference TRBV7-2 and TRBJ1-2 proteins supply the regions before and after the CDR3; the full variable domain is: GAGVSQSPSNKVTEKGKDVELRCDPISGHTALYWYRQSLGQGLEFLIYFQGNSAPDKSGLPSDRFSAERTGGSVSTLTIQRTQQEDSAVYLCASSLASGREGGYTFGSGTRLTVV.